This passage covers 25 T cell receptor beta chains from one sample sequenced in a study of blood T cell repertoires in COVID-19. Measured with immunoSEQ multiplex PCR; TCRdb has only the in-frame clones, and not every one. The data hold over 140,000 clones, with about 80% observed a single time. The sample consisted of peripheral blood. These receptor sequences come from a woman between 55 and 75 years old with acute or convalescent COVID-19.

A single count supports this clone. The rearrangement joins TRBV20-1 to TRBJ1-2; D is unresolved. V lost 5 bases and J 8 bases, leaving 6 bases between the germline ends. Germline V gives CDR1 DFQATT, CDR2 SNEGSKA (reference sequence). CDR3 size: 9 residues. The CDR3 DNA sequence: TGCAGTGCTCCAGGCGGCTACACCTTC. It is translated as CSAPGGYTF.

The chain employs TRBV7-9 and TRBJ1-3; D not certain. Deletions cut 3 bases from V and 0 bases from J, with 9 bases between. The germline gives CDR1 SEHNR, CDR2 FQNEAQ (reference sequence). The CDR3 has 15 amino acids. CDR3 in amino acids: CASSFSGHSGNTIYF. The CDR3 DNA reads as TGTGCCAGCAGCTTCTCAGGCCACTCTGGAAACACCATATATTTT.

The sample holds one count of this clone. This chain joins TRBV2 and TRBJ2-6, with D unresolved. CDR1 SNHLY and CDR2 FYNNEI come from the germline V gene. The V end lost 4 bases, the J end lost 2 bases, and 3 bases lay between the germline ends. The CDR3 loop spans 13 amino acids. The CDR3 protein is CASSGPGANVLTF. The CDR3, as DNA: TGTGCCAGCAGTGGGCCTGGGGCCAACGTCCTGACTTTC.

V gene TRBV5-1 combines with J gene TRBJ1-5; D is uncertain. Germline V lookup: CDR1 SGHRS, CDR2 YFSETQ. The CDR3 extends over 14 amino acids. V lost 1 base and J lost 2, with 7 bases in between. The CDR3, as DNA: TGCGCCAGCAGCTTGTCCACAGGCAATCAGCCCCAGCATTTT. It is translated as CASSLSTGNQPQHF.

The chain has TRBV14 and TRBJ2-1, with TRBD1 matching over 8 bases. Germline loops: CDR1 SGHDN, CDR2 FVKESK. CDR3 length: 16 amino acids. Trimming at V came to 4 bases and at J to 2 bases, leaving 7 bases not matched to a gene. This CDR3 is CASSPRGQGPYNEQFF. Written as DNA, the CDR3 is TGTGCCAGCAGCCCCAGAGGACAGGGCCCCTACAATGAGCAGTTCTTC.

This chain connects TRBV12-5 to TRBJ2-3, with 8 bases that match TRBD2. CDR1 and CDR2 from the germline V gene are LGHNT and FRNRAP. The V segment lost 6 bases and the J segment 3 bases; nucleotides outside the gene matches: 8. There are 15 residues in the CDR3. In DNA form, the CDR3 reads TGTGCTAGTGGACGGGGGGGGCTCGAGACAGATACGCAGTATTTT. Translating it yields CASGRGGLETDTQYF.

This clone has just one count. The chain joins TRBV7-8 to TRBJ2-7; TRBD2 matches at 14 bases. The CDR3 has 18 residues. Germline CDR1 SGHVS, CDR2 FQNEAQ. V was pared by 4 bases and J by 5 bases, with 13 bases of the junction left unmatched. CDR3 coding DNA: TGTGCCAGCAGCTGGACTCCTGGGACTAGCGGGAGTGGGGACGAGCAGTACTTC. It specifies CASSWTPGTSGSGDEQYF.

This clone has only one observation. This chain connects TRBV5-1 to TRBJ1-2; unclear D gene. This CDR3 contains 12 residues. V was pared by 4 bases and J by 4 bases, with 8 bases between. Germline lookup yields CDR1 SGHRS and CDR2 YFSETQ. The CDR3 DNA is TGCGCCAGCAGCCCGCGTAGCTATGGCTACACCTTC. Protein sequence: CASSPRSYGYTF.

The chain couples TRBV4-3 to TRBJ2-4; 10 bases fit TRBD2. Germline V CDR1 and CDR2: LGHNA, YSLEER. The junction had 12 bases not matched to a gene; V was cut back by 4 bases and J by 9 bases. CDR3 length: 16 residues. DNA of the CDR3: TGCGCCAGCAGCCGAGAGGGCCTAGCGGGAGTGGGCATTCAGTACTTC. Translated, it gives CASSREGLAGVGIQYF.

The V gene is TRBV28, the J gene TRBJ2-7; D remains ambiguous. CDR1 and CDR2 from the germline V gene are MDHEN and SYDVKM. With 3 bases removed from V and 0 bases from J, the gap between germline ends came to 15 bases. The CDR3 runs to 16 residues. CDR3 residues: CASSFDWRSGSYEQYF. CDR3 in DNA: TGTGCCAGCAGTTTTGATTGGCGATCGGGCTCCTACGAGCAGTACTTC.

The table lists this clone with a few counts. The V gene is TRBV7-2, the J gene TRBJ2-2; 8 nucleotides match TRBD2. The V segment lost 0 bases and the J segment 12 bases; nucleotides outside the gene matches: 3. Germline CDR1 and CDR2: SGHTA and FQGNSA. This CDR3 contains 13 residues. Here the CDR3 DNA reads TGTGCCAGCAGCTTAGCAGGGACTAGTAAGCTGTTTTTT. Protein sequence: CASSLAGTSKLFF.

This clone was seen a handful of times. The V gene is TRBV6-5, the J gene TRBJ2-1, with D tentatively TRBD2 (6 bases). The CDR3 loop spans 15 amino acids. V gave up 6 bases and J gave up 2 bases, with 14 bases separating them. Germline V gene sequence: CDR1 MNHEY, CDR2 SVGAGI. For the CDR3, the DNA is TGTGCCAGCAGGGGGGATGGCGGGACCTACAATGAGCAGTTCTTC. Its protein product is CASRGDGGTYNEQFF.

The chain employs TRBV18 and TRBJ1-2, with D possibly being TRBD1 (6 bases). The CDR3 is made up of 16 amino acids. Germline-derived CDR1 and CDR2 are KGHSH and LQKENI. The V end lost 0 bases, the J end lost 4 bases, and 15 bases lay between the germline ends. Here the CDR3 DNA reads TGTGCCAGCTCACCACCCAACGGGGACAAGAGCTATGGCTACACCTTC. Protein: CASSPPNGDKSYGYTF.

The genes are TRBV4-3 and TRBJ2-3; TRBD2 matches 9 bases. V shed 0 bases and J 4 bases; nucleotides not matched to a gene: 5. The CDR3 totals 16 residues. Germline CDR1 and CDR2: LGHNA and YSLEER. The CDR3: CASSQDTAGGPDTQYF. In DNA, the CDR3 is TGCGCCAGCAGCCAAGATACGGCGGGAGGGCCAGATACGCAGTATTTT.

V usage is TRBV10-3 and J usage is TRBJ1-2; TRBD1 agrees at 8 bases. The CDR3 extends over 14 amino acids. Germline CDR1 reads ENHRY; CDR2 reads SYGVKD. V lost 7 bases to trimming and J lost 1 base; unmatched junction nucleotides: 5. The CDR3 region is CAINQGASNYGYTF. The CDR3 DNA is TGTGCCATCAATCAGGGGGCTAGTAACTATGGCTACACCTTC.

This rearrangement joins TRBV18 to TRBJ1-5; 7 nucleotides line up with TRBD1. The CDR3 totals 16 residues. V gave up 8 bases and J gave up 0 bases; unmatched junction bases: 10. Germline-derived CDR1 and CDR2 are KGHSH and LQKENI. DNA for the CDR3: TGTGCCAGCCGGGCAACAGGGGACAATAGCAATCAGCCCCAGCATTTT. Translation: CASRATGDNSNQPQHF.

The rearrangement uses TRBV18 and TRBJ2-3; 7 positions agree with TRBD1. Per the germline V gene, CDR1 is KGHSH and CDR2 is LQKENI. This CDR3 has 17 residues. J gave up 2 bases and V 3 bases, and 11 bases lay outside the gene matches. CDR3: CASSPTGTAGNTDTQYF. Written as DNA, the CDR3 is TGTGCCAGCTCACCGACCGGGACAGCAGGGAACACAGATACGCAGTATTTT.

CDR3 nucleotide sequence: TGTGCCAGCAGCCAGTCGGGACTAGCGACGGAGACCCAGTACTTC. It translates to CASSQSGLATETQYF. The chain has TRBV3-1 (or the pseudogene TRBV3-2) and TRBJ2-5, with 10 positions matching TRBD2. Germline CDR1 is LGHDT and CDR2 is YNNKEL (reference sequence). Trimming cost V 3 bases and J 5 bases; bases outside gene matches: 6. The CDR3 has 15 residues.

This rearrangement joins TRBV28 to TRBJ2-1; 13 positions agree with TRBD2. The CDR3 sequence is 17 residues long. Trimming removed 3 bases from V and 6 bases from J; junction bases left unmatched: 8. The germline gives CDR1 MDHEN, CDR2 SYDVKM. This CDR3 reads CASSLPDGTSGANEQFF. In DNA form, the CDR3 reads TGTGCCAGCAGTTTGCCCGACGGGACTAGCGGGGCCAATGAGCAGTTCTTC. Full variable domain (missing parts from reference TRBV28 and TRBJ2-1): DVKVTQSSRYLVKRTGEKVFLECVQDMDHENMFWYRQDPGLGLRLIYFSYDVKMKEKGDIPEGYSVSREKKERFSLILESASTNQTSMYLCASSLPDGTSGANEQFFGPGTRLTVL.

The count of this clone is one. The rearrangement joins TRBV18 to TRBJ1-6; 8 nucleotides line up with TRBD1. Germline CDR1 and CDR2: KGHSH and LQKENI. V shed 3 bases, J shed 6 bases, and the junction held 7 bases outside the gene matches. The CDR3 sequence is 16 residues long. As DNA, the CDR3 is TGTGCCAGCTCACCTCCTACCGGACAGGGTAATTCACCCCTCCACTTT. Translated: CASSPPTGQGNSPLHF.

The chain is built from TRBV7-6 and TRBJ2-5, with D possibly being TRBD1 (5 bases). Germline V gives CDR1 SGHVS, CDR2 FNYEAQ. The CDR3 loop spans 14 amino acids. Trimming took 0 bases from V and 3 from J, leaving 8 bases between them. The CDR3 nucleotides are TGTGCCAGCAGCTTAGCATCCAGGGAAGAGACCCAGTACTTC. Encoded protein: CASSLASREETQYF.

This clone has a single count. The genes are TRBV28 and TRBJ1-3; D unclear. V lost 6 bases to trimming and J lost 3 bases, with 9 bases between them. The germline CDR1 and CDR2 sequences are MDHEN and SYDVKM. The CDR3 totals 13 residues. CDR3: CASRHRSGNTIYF. DNA for the CDR3: TGTGCCAGCAGACACCGCAGTGGAAACACCATATATTTT.

The chain employs TRBV3-1 (or the pseudogene TRBV3-2) and TRBJ1-3, with TRBD1 matching over 7 bases. The CDR3 runs 16 residues. V gave up 1 base and J gave up 4 bases; unmatched junction bases: 7. CDR1 and CDR2 (germline): LGHDT, YNNKEL (reference sequence). DNA for the CDR3: TGTGCCAGCAGCCAAGGACTCGGGACAGTCGGAAACACCATATATTTT. It encodes CASSQGLGTVGNTIYF.

The J gene is TRBJ2-4, the V gene TRBV5-8; 7 nucleotides align to TRBD2. CDR1 is SGHTS and CDR2 is YDEGEE in the germline V gene. This CDR3 spans 15 amino acids. The V and J ends lost 4 bases and 5 bases, in that order; junction bases with no gene match: 9. CDR3 sequence: CASSPRGILQNIQYF. The CDR3 nucleotides read TGTGCCAGCAGCCCGCGGGGGATCCTTCAAAACATTCAGTACTTC. Full variable domain (outside the CDR3, taken from reference TRBV5-8 and TRBJ2-4): EAGVTQSPTHLIKTRGQQATLRCSPISGHTSVYWYQQALGLGLQFLLWYDEGEERNRGNFPPRFSGRQFPNYSSELNVNALELEDSALYLCASSPRGILQNIQYFGAGTRLSVL.

V gene TRBV27 combines with J gene TRBJ1-4, with no clear D. Germline CDR1 MNHEY, CDR2 SMNVEV (reference sequence). With 2 bases removed from V and 11 bases from J, the gap between germline ends came to 15 bases. This CDR3 has 14 residues. CDR3 amino acids: CASSLAARGDKLFF. The DNA of the CDR3 is TGTGCCAGCAGTTTAGCGGCCCGGGGTGACAAACTGTTTTTT.